A selection of T cell receptor beta chains follows, all from one sample in a study of blood T cell repertoires in COVID-19. Method: immunoSEQ multiplex PCR; TCRdb's copy keeps in-frame clones and lacks some. The table lists hundreds of thousands of clones, 85% to 90% of them singletons. Sequenced: peripheral blood. Receptor source: a man aged 18 to 30 with COVID-19, enrolled during active disease. Each CDR3 is given with its conserved first and last residue. The order of the fields is CDR3 protein, CDR3 DNA, clone size, D gene, V gene, J gene. The D gene is left open where the match is weak. A row's size may be missing; if present it is once, few, many or a size class.

CASSQRGRGGREKLFF	TGTGCCAGCAGCCAAAGGGGGAGAGGAGGTCGGGAAAAACTGTTTTTT	-	-	TRBV3-1/TRBV3-2	TRBJ1-4
CASSSRALSEKLFF	TGTGCCAGCAGTTCCAGGGCTCTAAGTGAAAAACTGTTTTTT	few	-	TRBV28	TRBJ1-4
CASSPRRTGELFF	TGTGCCAGCAGCCCAAGGAGGACCGGGGAGCTGTTTTTT	-	-	TRBV3-1/TRBV3-2	TRBJ2-2
CASSFWGRVGREVYTEAFF	TGTGCCAGCAGCTTCTGGGGCAGGGTAGGACGTGAGGTGTACACTGAAGCTTTCTTT	-	-	TRBV7-9	TRBJ1-1
CASSAGGTQYF	TGTGCCAGCAGTGCGGGTGGGACCCAGTACTTC	-	-	TRBV2	TRBJ2-5
CASSPIGAQGTQYF	TGTGCCAGCAGCCCGATCGGAGCGCAGGGGACCCAGTACTTC	-	-	TRBV11-2	TRBJ2-5
CASRVRVGTEAFF	TGTGCCAGCAGGGTGAGGGTCGGCACTGAAGCTTTCTTT	-	-	TRBV2	TRBJ1-1
CSASRNTGELFF	TGCAGCGCCTCGAGGAACACCGGGGAGCTGTTTTTT	-	-	TRBV29-1	TRBJ2-2
CAWSGGGNQPQHF	TGTGCCTGGAGTGGGGGGGGGAATCAGCCCCAGCATTTT	-	-	TRBV30	TRBJ1-5
CASSYTLRGLEKLFF	TGTGCCAGCAGTTATACCCTCAGGGGGCTCGAAAAACTGTTTTTT	-	TRBD1	TRBV6-6	TRBJ1-4
CASRRDRYSPLHF	TGTGCCAGCCGCCGGGACAGATATTCACCCCTCCACTTT	-	TRBD1	TRBV2	TRBJ1-6
CASGSFGNYGYTF	TGTGCTAGTGGAAGCTTTGGTAACTATGGCTACACCTTC	-	-	TRBV12-5	TRBJ1-2
CASSIGGGTGELFF	TGTGCCAGTAGTATAGGGGGAGGCACCGGGGAGCTGTTTTTT	-	-	TRBV19	TRBJ2-2
CASSLAARSTDTQYF	TGCGCCAGCAGCTTGGCGGCCAGGTCCACAGATACGCAGTATTTT	-	-	TRBV5-1	TRBJ2-3
CAISEGTSGTQETQYF	TGTGCCATCAGTGAGGGGACTAGCGGGACCCAGGAGACCCAGTACTTC	once	TRBD2	TRBV10-3	TRBJ2-5
CASSQMGQEYNEQFF	TGTGCCAGCAGCCAAATGGGACAGGAGTACAATGAGCAGTTCTTC	-	TRBD1	TRBV3-1/TRBV3-2	TRBJ2-1
CASSRGNNQPQHF	TGTGCCAGCAGCCGGGGGAACAATCAGCCCCAGCATTTT	-	-	TRBV12-3/TRBV12-4	TRBJ1-5
CASSEVSGGQETQYF	TGTGCCAGCAGTGAAGTTAGCGGGGGCCAAGAGACCCAGTACTTC	-	TRBD2	TRBV2	TRBJ2-5
CASRNRGQHEQFF	TGTGCCAGTAGAAACAGGGGGCAGCATGAGCAGTTCTTC	-	TRBD1	TRBV19	TRBJ2-1
CATSREPDRGQGYTF	TGTGCCACCAGCAGAGAACCCGACAGGGGGCAAGGCTACACCTTC	few	TRBD1	TRBV15	TRBJ1-2
CASSQDLSRAGAQHF	TGCGCCAGCAGCCAAGATCTGAGTAGGGCGGGGGCCCAGCATTTT	few	-	TRBV4-1	TRBJ1-5
CASSLRLAGTYEQYF	TGTGCCAGCAGCTTAAGACTAGCGGGCACCTACGAGCAGTACTTC	-	TRBD2	TRBV7-3	TRBJ2-7
CASSYREGSPLHF	TGTGCCAGCAGTTACAGGGAGGGCTCACCCCTCCACTTT	-	-	TRBV12-3/TRBV12-4	TRBJ1-6
CASSYPLAGTGELFF	TGTGCCAGCAGCTACCCCCTAGCGGGCACCGGGGAGCTGTTTTTT	-	TRBD2	TRBV5-8	TRBJ2-2
CASSLGGQGGGYTF	TGTGCCAGCAGCTTAGGGGGACAGGGAGGAGGCTACACCTTC	-	TRBD1	TRBV7-2	TRBJ1-2
CASSPTSGPDEQYF	TGTGCCAGCAGTCCGACTAGCGGCCCTGACGAGCAGTACTTC	once	TRBD2	TRBV6-6	TRBJ2-7
CATKDSSGANVLTF	TGTGCCACCAAGGACAGCTCTGGGGCCAACGTCCTGACTTTC	-	-	TRBV19	TRBJ2-6
CASRPTGGNEQYF	TGTGCCAGCAGGCCGACAGGGGGGAACGAGCAGTACTTC	-	TRBD1	TRBV6-5	TRBJ2-7